This T cell receptor (beta chain) was profiled in a study of T-cell reconstitution after alpha-beta-depleted transplantation in children. Study observations and caveats: Several hundred graft clones that had expanded were reportedly the source of alpha-beta T cells about two months after transplant.

V lost 4 bases, J lost 1 base, and 8 bases lay in between. CDR1 and CDR2 from the germline V gene are SQVTM and ANQGSEA. The CDR3 extends over 13 amino acids. Unique molecular identifiers tagged the TCRbeta library. In TCRdb, the PCR reads were re-called with MiXCR into one record per CDR3 protein. The repertoire includes fewer than 150,000 distinct CDR3 sequences, about 9.6% of them detected once, and about 24% sits in the top ten. A few counts support this clonotype. As yet, its antigen is unknown. The clonotype originates from a girl in the first two years of life who had a stem cell transplant for combined immunodeficiency, so the T cells may come from the graft donor. The sample consisted of PBMCs, mostly from graft donor cells, taken 180 days after TCRalphabeta/CD19-depleted stem cell transplant. The chain has TRBV29-1 and TRBJ1-3, with D unclear. The CDR3 protein is CSVGEGSGNTIYF. In nucleotides, the CDR3 is TGCAGCGTTGGTGAGGGATCTGGAAACACCATATATTTT.